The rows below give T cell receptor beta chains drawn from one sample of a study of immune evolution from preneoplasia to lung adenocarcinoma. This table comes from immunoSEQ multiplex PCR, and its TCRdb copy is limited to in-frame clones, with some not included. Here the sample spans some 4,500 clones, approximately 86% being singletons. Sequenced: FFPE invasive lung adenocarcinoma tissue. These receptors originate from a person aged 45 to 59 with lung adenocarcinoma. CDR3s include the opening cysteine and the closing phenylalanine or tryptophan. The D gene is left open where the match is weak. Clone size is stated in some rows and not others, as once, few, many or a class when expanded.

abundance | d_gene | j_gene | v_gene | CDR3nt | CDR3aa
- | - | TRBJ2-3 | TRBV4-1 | TGCGCCAGCAGCCTACGACTCTTCCTCTCAACCTTCGATACGCAGTATTTT | CASSLRLFLSTFDTQYF
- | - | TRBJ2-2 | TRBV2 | TGTGCCAGCAAGCTTGACAGTACGAACACCGGGGAGCTGTTTTTT | CASKLDSTNTGELFF
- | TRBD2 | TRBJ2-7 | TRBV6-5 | TGTGCCAGCAGTTACGGGCTAGCGGGAGCCTACGAGCAGTACTTC | CASSYGLAGAYEQYF
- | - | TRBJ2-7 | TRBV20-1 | TGCAGTGCTAGAGGTGGCGGGGAGCAGTACTTC | CSARGGGEQYF
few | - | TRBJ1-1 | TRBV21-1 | TGTGCCAGCAGCCCGCAGGGTAACACTGAAGCTTTCTTT | CASSPQGNTEAFF
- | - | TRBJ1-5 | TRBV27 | TGTGCCAGCAGTTTGGGACCTCAGCCCCAGCATTTT | CASSLGPQPQHF
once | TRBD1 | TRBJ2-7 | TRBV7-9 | TGTGCCAGCAGCTTAGCGGACAGGGCGGGGAAGAGGGAGCAGTACTTC | CASSLADRAGKREQYF
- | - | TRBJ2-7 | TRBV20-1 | TGCAGTGCTAGTAGGTCGGACGAGCAGTACTTC | CSASRSDEQYF
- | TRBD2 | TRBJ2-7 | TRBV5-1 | TGCGCCAGCAGCTTGACTAGCGGGAGGGCCGATGAGCAGTACTTC | CASSLTSGRADEQYF
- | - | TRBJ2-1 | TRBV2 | TGTGCCAGCGTAGCGGACCCACCCTCCTACAATGAGCAGTTCTTC | CASVADPPSYNEQFF
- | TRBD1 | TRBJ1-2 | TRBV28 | TGTGCCAGCAGTTCCCCAATCATTGAACAGGGGGGTTATGGCTACACCTTC | CASSSPIIEQGGYGYTF
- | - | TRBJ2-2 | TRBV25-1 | TGTGCCAGCAGCCCCTTGACCGAAACCGGGGAGCTGTTTTTT | CASSPLTETGELFF